These T cell receptor beta chains were read from a single sample in a study of T cells after yellow fever vaccination. Using its own MiXCR run on the 5' RACE reads, TCRdb lists one record per CDR3 protein. The sample has fewer than 450,000 distinct CDR3 sequences, roughly 4% seen once. Sequenced material: PBMCs, taken 5 days after the yellow fever booster vaccination. The source of these receptors is a man aged 18 to 29 who received the YFV17D yellow fever vaccine. The CDR3 runs from the conserved cysteine through the conserved F or W. The order of the fields is J gene, V gene, clone size, D gene, CDR3 protein, CDR3 DNA. D genes are given only for firm matches. Not every row has a clone size; where given, it reads once, few, many or a size class.

j_call: TRBJ1-1; v_call: TRBV20-1; clone_size: few; d_call: TRBD1; cdr3_aa: CSARPRQGATEAFF; cdr3_nt: TGCAGTGCTAGACCCCGACAGGGGGCAACTGAAGCTTTCTTT
j_call: TRBJ1-5; v_call: TRBV6-2/TRBV6-3; clone_size: many; d_call: NA; cdr3_aa: CASSYNMGGQSYRNQPQHF; cdr3_nt: TGTGCCAGCAGTTACAATATGGGGGGGCAGTCGTATCGCAATCAGCCCCAGCATTTT
j_call: TRBJ1-5; v_call: TRBV16; clone_size: once; d_call: NA; cdr3_aa: CASSPRATGDQPQHF; cdr3_nt: TGTGCCAGCTCCCCAAGGGCTACGGGGGATCAGCCCCAGCATTTT
j_call: TRBJ1-1; v_call: TRBV9; clone_size: few; d_call: TRBD1; cdr3_aa: CASSAWGDRDTEAFF; cdr3_nt: TGTGCCAGCAGCGCATGGGGGGACAGGGACACTGAAGCTTTCTTT
j_call: TRBJ1-2; v_call: TRBV7-2; clone_size: few; d_call: NA; cdr3_aa: CASSVSGTYPYGYTF; cdr3_nt: TGTGCCAGCAGCGTATCCGGGACATATCCCTATGGCTACACCTTC
j_call: TRBJ2-5; v_call: TRBV7-8; clone_size: NA; d_call: NA; cdr3_aa: CASSLLTRQETQYF; cdr3_nt: TGTGCCAGCAGCTTACTTACGCGCCAAGAGACCCAGTACTTC
j_call: TRBJ2-1; v_call: TRBV27; clone_size: NA; d_call: NA; cdr3_aa: CASSTGEGAREQFF; cdr3_nt: TGTGCCAGCAGCACAGGGGAGGGAGCCCGGGAGCAGTTCTTC
j_call: TRBJ2-7; v_call: TRBV12-3/TRBV12-4; clone_size: few; d_call: TRBD1; cdr3_aa: CASGWTGMNWYF; cdr3_nt: TGTGCCAGCGGGTGGACAGGGATGAATTGGTACTTC
j_call: TRBJ1-6; v_call: TRBV10-3; clone_size: NA; d_call: NA; cdr3_aa: CAISGTPSDSPLHF; cdr3_nt: TGTGCCATTAGTGGTACTCCCAGCGATTCACCCCTCCACTTT
j_call: TRBJ2-3; v_call: TRBV4-3; clone_size: many; d_call: NA; cdr3_aa: CASSQQGGTDTQYF; cdr3_nt: TGCGCCAGCAGCCAGCAGGGTGGCACAGATACGCAGTATTTT
j_call: TRBJ1-6; v_call: TRBV6-2/TRBV6-3; clone_size: many; d_call: NA; cdr3_aa: CASSPSPRTLHF; cdr3_nt: TGTGCCAGCAGTCCCTCGCCCAGGACCCTCCACTTT
j_call: TRBJ1-3; v_call: TRBV6-5; clone_size: NA; d_call: NA; cdr3_aa: CASSYSSGTGNTIYF; cdr3_nt: TGTGCCAGCAGTTACTCGAGTGGAACTGGAAACACCATATATTTT
j_call: TRBJ2-7; v_call: TRBV7-9; clone_size: many; d_call: TRBD1; cdr3_aa: CASSNNRGSTYEQYF; cdr3_nt: TGTGCCAGCAGCAATAACAGGGGTTCAACCTACGAGCAGTACTTC
j_call: TRBJ2-1; v_call: TRBV29-1; clone_size: few; d_call: NA; cdr3_aa: CSVASGDRNNEQFF; cdr3_nt: TGCAGCGTAGCATCGGGGGACCGGAACAATGAGCAGTTCTTC
j_call: TRBJ1-3; v_call: TRBV7-2; clone_size: few; d_call: NA; cdr3_aa: CASSLSYGSSGNTIYF; cdr3_nt: TGTGCCAGCAGCTTGAGTTACGGGAGCTCTGGAAACACCATATATTTT
j_call: TRBJ1-5; v_call: TRBV12-3/TRBV12-4; clone_size: NA; d_call: TRBD1; cdr3_aa: CASSAEQGNQPQHF; cdr3_nt: TGTGCCAGCAGTGCGGAACAGGGGAATCAGCCCCAGCATTTT